This T cell receptor beta chain was obtained from a study of OX40 agonist ivuxolimab in advanced cancers. In the study overall: Patients were treated with ivuxolimab, an agonistic anti-OX40 (CD134) antibody. Patients were treated with intravenous ivuxolimab, dosed at 0.01 to 10 mg/kg and infused every 2 weeks. Notes on the study in general: Normalized T-cell clonal expansion was also low in some nonresponders. CD4+ T cells averaged fewer expanded clones than CD8+ T cells.

Here immunoSEQ multiplex PCR was the method, and the copy in TCRdb shows in-frame clones only, minus some. The table lists more than 70,000 clones, less than 85% of them singletons. Concerning this clone: The antigen remains undetermined.

This clonotype originated in an adult with an advanced solid tumor such as melanoma, head and neck, liver or kidney cancer. Sample: CD4+ or CD8+ T cells sorted from blood, taken in a trial of the OX40 agonist ivuxolimab.

The CDR3 sequence: CASSPPSQSYEQYF. CDR3 nucleotide sequence: TGTGCCAGCTCACCACCGAGCCAAAGCTACGAGCAGTACTTC. The chain couples TRBV18 to TRBJ2-7; D gene ambiguous. Per germline, CDR1 KGHSH and CDR2 LQKENI. The CDR3 spans 14 residues. V was pared by 0 bases and J by 3 bases, with 9 bases between.